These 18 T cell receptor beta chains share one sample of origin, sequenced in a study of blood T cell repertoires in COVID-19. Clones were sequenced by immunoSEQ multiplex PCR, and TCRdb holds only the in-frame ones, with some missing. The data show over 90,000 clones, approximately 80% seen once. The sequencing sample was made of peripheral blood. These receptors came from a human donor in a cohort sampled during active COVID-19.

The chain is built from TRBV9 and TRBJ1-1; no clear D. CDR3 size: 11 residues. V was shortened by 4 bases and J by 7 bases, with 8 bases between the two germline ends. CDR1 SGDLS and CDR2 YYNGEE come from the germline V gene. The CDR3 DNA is TGTGCCAGCAGCCACGAGGGTGAAGCTTTCTTT. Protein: CASSHEGEAFF.

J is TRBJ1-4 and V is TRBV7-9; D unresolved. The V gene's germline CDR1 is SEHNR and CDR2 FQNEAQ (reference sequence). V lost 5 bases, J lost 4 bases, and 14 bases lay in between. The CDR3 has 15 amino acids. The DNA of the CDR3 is TGTGCCAGCAGCCCCCGGGTGGCGGGTAATGAAAAACTGTTTTTT. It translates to CASSPRVAGNEKLFF. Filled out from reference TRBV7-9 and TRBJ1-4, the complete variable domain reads DTGVSQNPRHKITKRGQNVTFRCDPISEHNRLYWYRQTLGQGPEFLTYFQNEAQLEKSRLLSDRFSAERPKGSFSTLEIQRTEQGDSAMYLCASSPRVAGNEKLFFGSGTQLSVL.

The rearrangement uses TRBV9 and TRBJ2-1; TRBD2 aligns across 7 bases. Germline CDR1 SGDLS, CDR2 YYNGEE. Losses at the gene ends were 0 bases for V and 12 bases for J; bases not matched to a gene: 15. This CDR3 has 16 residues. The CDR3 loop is CASSVVLGGTPGRQFF. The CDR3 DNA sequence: TGTGCCAGCAGCGTAGTGCTCGGGGGGACTCCCGGGAGGCAGTTCTTC.

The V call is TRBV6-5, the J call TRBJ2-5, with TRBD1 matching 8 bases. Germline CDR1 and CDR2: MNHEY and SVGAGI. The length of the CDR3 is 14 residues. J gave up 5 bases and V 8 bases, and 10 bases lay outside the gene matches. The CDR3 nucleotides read TGTGCCAGCGGCTTGCAGGGGGCCGGGGAGACCCAGTACTTC. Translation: CASGLQGAGETQYF.

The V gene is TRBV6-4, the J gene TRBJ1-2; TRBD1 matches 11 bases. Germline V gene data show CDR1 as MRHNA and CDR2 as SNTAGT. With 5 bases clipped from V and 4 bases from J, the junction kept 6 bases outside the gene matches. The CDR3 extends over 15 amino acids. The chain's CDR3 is CASSNQGTGGYGYTF. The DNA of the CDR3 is TGTGCCAGCAGTAATCAAGGGACAGGGGGCTATGGCTACACCTTC.

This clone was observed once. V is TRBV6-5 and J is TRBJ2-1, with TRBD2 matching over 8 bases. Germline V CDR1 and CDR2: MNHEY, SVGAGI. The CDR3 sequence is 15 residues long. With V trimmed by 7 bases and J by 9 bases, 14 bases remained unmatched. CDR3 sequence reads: CASIRAGAPRSEQFF. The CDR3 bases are TGTGCCAGCATTAGAGCGGGGGCCCCCAGGAGTGAGCAGTTCTTC.

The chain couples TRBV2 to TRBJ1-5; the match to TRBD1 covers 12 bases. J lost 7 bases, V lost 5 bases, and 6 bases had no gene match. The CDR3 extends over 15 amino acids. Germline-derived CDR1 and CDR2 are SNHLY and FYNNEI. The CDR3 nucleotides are TGTGCCAGCAGTTTGGGACAGGGGGCTGGGCAGCCCCAGCATTTT. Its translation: CASSLGQGAGQPQHF.

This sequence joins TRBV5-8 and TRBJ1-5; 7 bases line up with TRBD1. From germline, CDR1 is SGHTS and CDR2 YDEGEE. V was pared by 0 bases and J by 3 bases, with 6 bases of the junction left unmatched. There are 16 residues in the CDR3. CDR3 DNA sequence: TGTGCCAGCAGCTTGGCCACGACAGGGCACAATCAGCCCCAGCATTTT. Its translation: CASSLATTGHNQPQHF.

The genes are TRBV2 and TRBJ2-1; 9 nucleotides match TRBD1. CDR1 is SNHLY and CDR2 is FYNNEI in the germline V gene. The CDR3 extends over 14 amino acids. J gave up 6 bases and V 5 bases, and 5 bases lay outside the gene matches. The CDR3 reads CASSPGTGSNEQFF. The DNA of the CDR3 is TGTGCCAGCAGTCCCGGGACAGGGAGCAATGAGCAGTTCTTC.

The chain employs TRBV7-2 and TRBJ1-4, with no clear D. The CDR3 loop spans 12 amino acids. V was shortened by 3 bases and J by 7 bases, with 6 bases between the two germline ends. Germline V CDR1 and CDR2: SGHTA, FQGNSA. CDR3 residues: CASSLLSEKLFF. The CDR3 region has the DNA TGTGCCAGCAGCTTGCTATCTGAAAAACTGTTTTTT.

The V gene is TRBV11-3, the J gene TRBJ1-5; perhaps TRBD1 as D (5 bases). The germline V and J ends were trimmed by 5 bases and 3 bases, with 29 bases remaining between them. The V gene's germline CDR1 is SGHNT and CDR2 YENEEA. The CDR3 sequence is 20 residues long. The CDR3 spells CASSPKGGPSGKTVNQPQHF. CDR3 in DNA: TGTGCCAGCAGCCCCAAGGGTGGGCCATCAGGGAAAACAGTCAATCAGCCCCAGCATTTT.

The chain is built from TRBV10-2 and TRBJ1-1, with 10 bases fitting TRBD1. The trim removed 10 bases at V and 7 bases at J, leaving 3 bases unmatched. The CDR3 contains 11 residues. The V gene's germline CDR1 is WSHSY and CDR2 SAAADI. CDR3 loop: CAKDRGVEAFF. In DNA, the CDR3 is TGCGCCAAGGACAGGGGGGTTGAAGCTTTCTTT.

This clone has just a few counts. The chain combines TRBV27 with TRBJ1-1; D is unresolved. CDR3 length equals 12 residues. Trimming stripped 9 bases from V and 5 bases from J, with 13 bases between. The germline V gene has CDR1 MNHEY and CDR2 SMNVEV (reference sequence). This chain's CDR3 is CASSPRGTEAFF. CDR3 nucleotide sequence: TGTGCCAGTTCCCCCCGGGGTACTGAAGCTTTCTTT.

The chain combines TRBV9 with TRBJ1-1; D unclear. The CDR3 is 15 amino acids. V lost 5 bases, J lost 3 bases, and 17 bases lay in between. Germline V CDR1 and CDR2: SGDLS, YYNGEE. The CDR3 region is CASRVRLGGHTEAFF. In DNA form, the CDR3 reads TGTGCCAGCAGGGTCCGTCTTGGAGGACACACTGAAGCTTTCTTT.

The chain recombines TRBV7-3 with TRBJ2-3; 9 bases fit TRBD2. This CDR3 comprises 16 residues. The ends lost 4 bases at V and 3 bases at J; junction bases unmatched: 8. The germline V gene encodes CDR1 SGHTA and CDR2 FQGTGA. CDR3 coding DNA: TGTGCCAGCAGCTCGAGCGGGGGGTCCATAACAGATACGCAGTATTTT. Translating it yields CASSSSGGSITDTQYF.

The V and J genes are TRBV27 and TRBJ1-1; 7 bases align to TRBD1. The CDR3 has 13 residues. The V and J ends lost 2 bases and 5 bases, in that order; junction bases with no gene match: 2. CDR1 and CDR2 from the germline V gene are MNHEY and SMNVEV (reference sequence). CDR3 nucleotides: TGTGCCAGCAGTTTAGAACAGGGGACTGAAGCTTTCTTT. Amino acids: CASSLEQGTEAFF.

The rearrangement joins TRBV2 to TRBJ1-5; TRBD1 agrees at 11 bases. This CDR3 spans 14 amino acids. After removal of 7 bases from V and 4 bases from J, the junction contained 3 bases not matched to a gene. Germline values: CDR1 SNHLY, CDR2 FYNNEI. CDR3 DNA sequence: TGTGCCAGCAAACGGGACAGGGGGAATCAGCCCCAGCATTTT. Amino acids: CASKRDRGNQPQHF.

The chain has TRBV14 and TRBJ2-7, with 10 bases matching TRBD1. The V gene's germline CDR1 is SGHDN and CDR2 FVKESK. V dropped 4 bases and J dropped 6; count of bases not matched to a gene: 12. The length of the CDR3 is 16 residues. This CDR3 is CASSPVRTGGIVEQYF. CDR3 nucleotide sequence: TGTGCCAGCAGCCCAGTTAGGACAGGGGGAATAGTCGAGCAGTACTTC.